The entry that follows covers one T cell receptor beta chain sequence. Its antigen is still unknown. Germline-derived CDR1 and CDR2 are KGHSH and LQKENI. This CDR3 is 15 amino acids long. Losses at the gene ends were 6 bases for V and 2 bases for J; bases not matched to a gene: 7. The source of the sample is a study of beta chain features in type 1 diabetes. Overall study: Patients were similar to healthy donors in age and gender (as well as in cell yields).

General study points: The study found that naive, central memory and Treg TCRB repertoires appeared more similar in patients than in healthy donors. Shorter TCRB CDR3s, moderately but significantly so, were found in Type 1 diabetes patients in all four CD4+ subsets. Fewer junction insertions and more nucleotide deletions appeared in type 1 diabetes patients.

Expressed TCRB transcripts were sequenced because the isolated RNA had all been reverse transcribed beforehand. Repertoires were generated with immunoSEQ multiplex PCR, while TCRdb's copy carries only in-frame clones and drops some. The sample yields 300,000 to 400,000 clones, over 8.5% seen once. The sequence came from a man aged 25-45 years with type 1 diabetes. The V call is TRBV18, the J call TRBJ2-5; TRBD1 matches at 9 bases. Sample: central memory CD4+ T cells from blood. The CDR3 sequence: CASSWTGEGQETQYF. CDR3 sequence (DNA): TGTGCCAGCTCCTGGACAGGGGAGGGTCAAGAGACCCAGTACTTC.